This T cell receptor (beta chain) was identified in a study of blood T cells in healthy people across ages. General study points: Researchers judged that diversity estimates from one million T cells fell short of true values.

With regard to this clonotype: What it recognizes is unknown.

It was with a sample-barcoded 5' primer and a J-beta primer mix that a second PCR of about 7 to 12 cycles was run. TCRdb redid the calling of the 5' RACE reads with MiXCR, one entry per CDR3 protein. The sample includes some 760,000 distinct CDR3 sequences, 25% of them seen just once. Trimming shortened V by 4 bases and J by 0 bases, and 5 bases separated the two germline ends. Germline V gene data show CDR1 as SQVTM and CDR2 as ANQGSEA. The CDR3 is 12 residues long. All donors came from Russia, were Caucasian and healthy, and spanned ages roughly 6 to 100. This same sample was also part of a study on T cells of mothers and their children. This second study says: The people who donated were three healthy Caucasian mothers and their six children. None of the identified T cell clones proved to be persistent microchimeric clones.

Sequenced sample: blood. The rearrangement uses TRBV29-1 and TRBJ2-3; no clear D gene. This clonotype was sampled from a boy between 10 and 17 years old in good health. In DNA form, the CDR3 reads TGCAGCGTTGTTACCAGCACAGATACGCAGTATTTT. Translated, it gives CSVVTSTDTQYF.